Below are 16 T cell receptor beta chains sequenced from a single sample in a study of blood T cell repertoires in COVID-19. Measured with immunoSEQ multiplex PCR; TCRdb has only the in-frame clones, and not every one. The data hold hundreds of thousands of clones, with roughly 81% observed a single time. Sequenced sample: peripheral blood. The source is a woman aged 80 or over with COVID-19, enrolled during active disease.

The V gene is TRBV6-2 or TRBV6-3, the J gene TRBJ2-5, with D possibly TRBD2 on 6 matching bases. Deletions cut 6 bases from V and 5 bases from J, with 28 bases between. The CDR3 runs to 18 residues. Germline V gene sequence: CDR1 MNHEY, CDR2 SVGEGT. The CDR3 is CASSVGRRQRLGRETQYF. The CDR3, as DNA: TGTGCCAGCAGCGTGGGACGCCGGCAGCGACTAGGCAGGGAGACCCAGTACTTC.

The table lists this clone with a few counts. This chain joins TRBV27 and TRBJ1-1; 7 bases fit TRBD1. Looked up from germline, CDR1 is MNHEY and CDR2 is SMNVEV (reference sequence). V shed 6 bases and J 3 bases; nucleotides not matched to a gene: 7. The CDR3 covers 14 residues. The CDR3 coding sequence is TGTGCCAGCAGCCACCACAGGGGTGACACTGAAGCTTTCTTT. Translated, it gives CASSHHRGDTEAFF.

This chain joins TRBV28 and TRBJ1-2, with D unclear. Trimming left V 9 bases short and J 8 bases short, with 16 bases between. Germline loops: CDR1 MDHEN, CDR2 SYDVKM. This CDR3 region has 12 residues. This chain's CDR3 is CASQTALEGYTF. In DNA form, the CDR3 reads TGTGCCAGTCAGACTGCCTTAGAGGGCTACACCTTC.

The rearrangement links TRBV5-1 to TRBJ2-1; 8 nucleotides agree with TRBD1. Unmatched junction bases numbered 8, after V lost 0 bases and J lost 6 bases. The CDR3 has 16 amino acids. The germline CDR1 and CDR2 sequences are SGHRS and YFSETQ. CDR3 amino acids: CASSLGPQGAGNEQFF. DNA of the CDR3: TGCGCCAGCAGCTTGGGTCCCCAGGGGGCCGGCAATGAGCAGTTCTTC.

V gene TRBV18 combines with J gene TRBJ2-7, with 7 nucleotides matching TRBD1. Germline values: CDR1 KGHSH, CDR2 LQKENI. The CDR3 extends over 15 amino acids. V was clipped by 3 bases and J by 3 bases; unmatched bases: 8. The CDR3 sequence is CASSPSPGQVYEQYF. The CDR3 bases are TGTGCCAGCTCACCCTCTCCAGGACAGGTCTACGAGCAGTACTTC.

The V call is TRBV5-8, the J call TRBJ2-2; D may be TRBD2 (5 bases). This CDR3 contains 16 residues. Germline CDR1 is SGHTS and CDR2 is YDEGEE. The ends were cut back, 6 bases at V and 3 bases at J, with 18 bases in the middle. The CDR3 coding sequence is TGTGCCAGCACCCCCGGGATCGCGCGAGACACCGGGGAGCTGTTTTTT. Its protein is CASTPGIARDTGELFF.

The CDR3 nucleotides are TGTGCCTGGAGTGAGAGTGAAAAACTGTTTTTT. Its protein product is CAWSESEKLFF. The J gene is TRBJ1-4, the V gene TRBV30; D unresolved. Trimming took off 1 base at V and 7 bases at J, with 4 bases between the two ends. Germline V gene lookup returns CDR1 GTSNPN and CDR2 SVGIG (reference sequence). This CDR3 has 11 residues.

Remarks on this clone: The CDR3 ends on some other residue instead of the conserved phenylalanine or tryptophan, so this is likely a read error. This chain joins TRBV3-1 (or the pseudogene TRBV3-2) and TRBJ1-6, with TRBD1 identical over 7 bases. The ends lost 4 bases at V and 8 bases at J; junction bases unmatched: 17. The length of the CDR3 is 18 residues. Looked up from germline, CDR1 is LGHDT and CDR2 is YNNKEL (reference sequence). The CDR3 sequence: CASSRRDRGMWRDSPLHL. The CDR3 DNA is TGTGCCAGCAGCCGAAGGGACAGAGGGATGTGGCGGGATTCACCCCTCCACCTT.

The chain uses TRBV13 and TRBJ1-5; 9 nucleotides match TRBD1. Germline V gene sequence: CDR1 PRHDT, CDR2 FYEKMQ (reference sequence). The CDR3 consists of 13 residues. With V trimmed by 5 bases and J by 7 bases, 3 bases remained unmatched. CDR3 loop: CASSRTGEQPQHF. In nucleotides, the CDR3 is TGTGCCAGCAGCCGGACAGGGGAACAGCCCCAGCATTTT.

The chain carries TRBV9 and TRBJ2-4; TRBD2 might be the D (5 bases). This CDR3 is 18 amino acids long. V was trimmed by 4 bases and J by 0 bases, leaving 20 bases between them. Germline V CDR1 and CDR2: SGDLS, YYNGEE. The CDR3 region is CASSNSARVEIAKNIQYF. In DNA, the CDR3 is TGTGCCAGCAGCAATAGCGCAAGAGTGGAGATAGCCAAAAACATTCAGTACTTC.

The chain has TRBV18 and TRBJ1-1, with TRBD1 matching over 7 bases. After removal of 3 bases from V and 6 bases from J, the junction contained 13 bases not matched to a gene. There are 16 residues in the CDR3. Germline V gives CDR1 KGHSH, CDR2 LQKENI. In nucleotides, the CDR3 is TGTGCCAGCTCACCCTCAACAGGGGCGCAACCCTCTGAAGCTTTCTTT. This translates into CASSPSTGAQPSEAFF.

This clone was picked up many times. CDR3 coding DNA: TGTGCCAGCAGCCCTCGCCCGACAGGGCCAAATTCACCCCTCCACTTT. The encoded protein is CASSPRPTGPNSPLHF. V and J are TRBV14 and TRBJ1-6; 7 bases line up with TRBD1. This CDR3 has 16 residues. Germline V lookup: CDR1 SGHDN, CDR2 FVKESK. Losses at the gene ends were 4 bases for V and 7 bases for J; bases not matched to a gene: 10. The entire variable domain, with the rest obtained from reference TRBV14 and TRBJ1-6, is as follows: EAGVTQFPSHSVIEKGQTVTLRCDPISGHDNLYWYRRVMGKEIKFLLHFVKESKQDESGMPNNRFLAERTGGTYSTLKVQPAELEDSGVYFCASSPRPTGPNSPLHFGNGTRLTVT.

The chain couples TRBV27 to TRBJ2-3, with a tentative D call TRBD2 (5 bases). The V end was cut by 5 bases, the J end by 0 bases, with 15 bases between. The CDR3 loop spans 16 amino acids. Germline lookup yields CDR1 MNHEY and CDR2 SMNVEV (reference sequence). CDR3: CASSNRPGSSTDTQYF. The CDR3 DNA sequence: TGTGCCAGCAGTAATAGACCGGGGTCTAGCACAGATACGCAGTATTTT.

Concerning this clone: Other DNA sequences within the sample encode an identical CDR3. V is TRBV11-2 and J is TRBJ1-2; perhaps TRBD1 as D (5 bases). This CDR3 region has 13 residues. The V gene lost 5 bases and the J gene lost 2 bases, with 9 bases spanning the gap. Germline V CDR1 and CDR2: SGHAT, FQNNGV. CDR3 sequence: CASSPGLNYGYTF. CDR3 bases: TGTGCCAGCAGCCCAGGGCTCAACTATGGCTACACCTTC. Complete variable domain (other parts from reference TRBV11-2 and TRBJ1-2): EAGVAQSPRYKIIEKRQSVAFWCNPISGHATLYWYQQILGQGPKLLIQFQNNGVVDDSQLPKDRFSAERLKGVDSTLKIQPAKLEDSAVYLCASSPGLNYGYTFGSGTRLTVV.

The chain recombines TRBV12-3 or TRBV12-4 with TRBJ2-5; D perhaps matches TRBD2 (5 bases). CDR3 length: 12 amino acids. V lost 3 bases to trimming and J lost 4 bases, with 6 bases between them. CDR3 sequence: CASSFAGETQYF. The CDR3 DNA follows: TGTGCCAGCAGTTTCGCGGGAGAGACCCAGTACTTC.

The chain joins TRBV6-5 to TRBJ1-2; 7 positions agree with TRBD1. V dropped 6 bases and J dropped 8; count of bases not matched to a gene: 9. This CDR3 comprises 13 residues. In germline, CDR1 is MNHEY, CDR2 SVGAGI. The CDR3, as DNA: TGTGCCAGCAGATTACAGGGGATTGGCGGCTACACCTTC. Amino acid sequence: CASRLQGIGGYTF.